The 28 T cell receptor beta chains below were found in one sample sequenced in a study of Ad26.COV2.S vaccination and SARS-CoV-2 variants. The treatment here: some 20 received Ad26.COV2.S at low or high dose, single or two shots; roughly 5 received placebo; per-sample allocation not given. All samples were drawn on day 63, counting from the first vaccine or placebo injection. TCRdb keeps only in-frame clones here, not all; method: immunoSEQ multiplex PCR. The data hold more than 250,000 clones, with approximately 89% observed a single time. The material sequenced was peripheral blood, taken in a trial of Ad26.COV2.S vaccine versus placebo. These receptors originate from a person aged 18 to 65 who received the Ad26.COV2.S COVID-19 vaccine or a placebo.

This clone was recorded once. The CDR3 spells CASSSGPYYGYTF. Here the CDR3 DNA reads TGTGCCAGCAGCTCCGGACCGTACTATGGCTACACCTTC. The chain couples TRBV5-8 to TRBJ1-2; D not certain. The V gene's germline CDR1 is SGHTS and CDR2 YDEGEE. The V end lost 3 bases, the J end lost 3 bases, and 9 bases lay between the germline ends. CDR3 length: 13 amino acids.

The V call is TRBV20-1, the J call TRBJ2-3; perhaps TRBD2 as D (5 bases). The germline V gene has CDR1 DFQATT and CDR2 SNEGSKA (reference sequence). V was pared by 3 bases and J by 0 bases, with 19 bases between. The CDR3 is 17 residues long. Written as DNA, the CDR3 is TGCAGTGCTAGTAGCGACACAGCACTGCCTAGCACAGATACGCAGTATTTT. Translating it yields CSASSDTALPSTDTQYF.

CDR3 residues: CASSQPGTSGRADTQYF. DNA for the CDR3: TGTGCCAGCAGCCAACCCGGGACTAGCGGGAGAGCAGATACGCAGTATTTT. The V gene is TRBV3-1 (or the pseudogene TRBV3-2), the J gene TRBJ2-3; the match to TRBD2 covers 14 bases. The germline gives CDR1 LGHDT, CDR2 YNNKEL (reference sequence). J gave up 4 bases and V 2 bases, and 5 bases lay outside the gene matches. This CDR3 is 17 amino acids long.

V is TRBV18 and J is TRBJ1-6; no clear D gene. The V and J ends lost 1 base and 6 bases respectively, with 13 bases between them. This CDR3 spans 16 amino acids. Per the germline V gene, CDR1 is KGHSH and CDR2 is LQKENI. The chain's CDR3 is CASSPRRVLANSPLHF. Here the CDR3 DNA reads TGTGCCAGCTCACCACGAAGAGTTTTAGCTAATTCACCCCTCCACTTT.

The chain employs TRBV12-3 or TRBV12-4 and TRBJ2-7; D gene unclear. The V end was cut by 6 bases, the J end by 4 bases, with 7 bases between. This CDR3 comprises 11 residues. CDR3 DNA sequence: TGTGCCAGCAGCCGGGCTTACGAGCAGTACTTC. This translates into CASSRAYEQYF.

This sequence joins TRBV18 and TRBJ2-7; 7 nucleotides agree with TRBD1. This CDR3 has 17 residues. Trimming removed 3 bases from V and 2 bases from J; junction bases left unmatched: 13. CDR1 KGHSH and CDR2 LQKENI come from the germline V gene. Here the CDR3 DNA reads TGTGCCAGCTCACCCTCCAGACGAACAGGGGCCGCCTACGAGCAGTACTTC. Translated: CASSPSRRTGAAYEQYF. Full variable domain (rest looked up from reference TRBV18 and TRBJ2-7): NAGVMQNPRHLVRRRGQEARLRCSPMKGHSHVYWYRQLPEEGLKFMVYLQKENIIDESGMPKERFSAEFPKEGPSILRIQQVVRGDSAAYFCASSPSRRTGAAYEQYFGPGTRLTVT.

The chain is built from TRBV10-2 and TRBJ2-1; 9 nucleotides match TRBD2. Trimming removed 3 bases from V and 6 bases from J; junction bases left unmatched: 6. This CDR3 is built from 15 residues. Germline V lookup: CDR1 WSHSY, CDR2 SAAADI. The CDR3 DNA sequence: TGCGCCAGCAGTGATGGGCTAGCGGGACTCAATGAGCAGTTCTTC. Translation: CASSDGLAGLNEQFF.

The count of this clone is one. The rearrangement uses TRBV14 and TRBJ1-4; D remains ambiguous. Trimming removed 0 bases from V and 7 bases from J, with 9 bases in between. The V gene's germline CDR1 is SGHDN and CDR2 FVKESK. The CDR3 runs to 14 residues. The CDR3 coding sequence is TGTGCCAGCAGCCAAGATCGACGCTCTGAAAAACTGTTTTTT. It translates to CASSQDRRSEKLFF. Full variable domain (remainder filled in from reference TRBV14 and TRBJ1-4): EAGVTQFPSHSVIEKGQTVTLRCDPISGHDNLYWYRRVMGKEIKFLLHFVKESKQDESGMPNNRFLAERTGGTYSTLKVQPAELEDSGVYFCASSQDRRSEKLFFGSGTQLSVL.

This sequence joins TRBV6-4 and TRBJ2-3; D unresolved. The CDR3 spans 12 residues. Germline V gives CDR1 MRHNA, CDR2 SNTAGT. V was clipped by 10 bases and J by 0 bases, with 8 bases between them. CDR3 amino acids: CATGSSTDTQYF. The CDR3 DNA reads as TGTGCCACGGGTTCGAGCACAGATACGCAGTATTTT.

V is TRBV15 and J is TRBJ2-3; D is undetermined. V was trimmed by 3 bases and J by 4 bases, leaving 5 bases between them. The CDR3 has 12 amino acids. Germline V gene lookup returns CDR1 LNHNV and CDR2 YYDKDF (reference sequence). The DNA for the CDR3 is TGTGCCACCAGCAGCTCCTCAGATACGCAGTATTTT. Translated: CATSSSSDTQYF. Variable domain in full (rest from reference TRBV15 and TRBJ2-3): DAMVIQNPRYQVTQFGKPVTLSCSQTLNHNVMYWYQQKSSQAPKLLFHYYDKDFNNEADTPDNFQSRRPNTSFCFLDIRSPGLGDTAMYLCATSSSSDTQYFGPGTRLTVL.

The CDR3 is CASGLGTGLTDEQFF. The CDR3 DNA follows: TGTGCTAGTGGTTTGGGGACAGGTTTAACCGATGAGCAGTTCTTC. This chain uses TRBV12-5 with TRBJ2-1; 7 positions match TRBD1. CDR1 is LGHNT, CDR2 FRNRAP, per germline. V was pared by 1 base and J by 8 bases, with 8 bases of the junction left unmatched. CDR3 length equals 15 residues.

The V gene is TRBV7-8, the J gene TRBJ2-3; weak D call: TRBD1 (5 bases). CDR1 and CDR2 from the germline V gene are SGHVS and FQNEAQ. This CDR3 has 14 residues. Between the trimmed V and J ends, which lost 2 bases and 4 bases, there was a span of 10 bases. CDR3 in amino acids: CASSLRQKPDTQYF. The CDR3 coding sequence is TGTGCCAGCAGCTTAAGACAGAAGCCAGATACGCAGTATTTT.

This chain uses TRBV11-2 with TRBJ1-5; the match to TRBD1 covers 10 bases. The ends lost 1 base at V and 8 bases at J; junction bases unmatched: 8. The germline V gene has CDR1 SGHAT and CDR2 FQNNGV. The CDR3 has 16 amino acids. This CDR3 reads CASSLGRGQGDEPQHF. The CDR3 DNA is TGTGCCAGCAGCTTAGGGCGCGGACAGGGGGACGAGCCCCAGCATTTT.

The V gene is TRBV5-1, the J gene TRBJ2-5; 7 bases are shared with TRBD2. This CDR3 has 16 residues. The V gene's germline CDR1 is SGHRS and CDR2 YFSETQ. With V trimmed by 1 base and J by 3 bases, 9 bases remained unmatched. The CDR3 DNA reads as TGCGCCAGCAGCTTGTCTGGAGCGGGACCCAAAGAGACCCAGTACTTC. Amino acids: CASSLSGAGPKETQYF. Together with reference TRBV5-1 and TRBJ2-5, the CDR3 gives the full variable domain: KAGVTQTPRYLIKTRGQQVTLSCSPISGHRSVSWYQQTPGQGLQFLFEYFSETQRNKGNFPGRFSGRQFSNSRSEMNVSTLELGDSALYLCASSLSGAGPKETQYFGPGTRLLVL.

The V gene is TRBV12-3 or TRBV12-4, the J gene TRBJ2-7, with D maybe TRBD2 (5 bases). The CDR3 is 13 amino acids. V lost 3 bases and J lost 5, with 11 bases in between. The CDR3 region has the DNA TGTGCCAGCAGTTTTTCCCGGGGAGACGAGCAGTACTTC. This codes for CASSFSRGDEQYF.

The V gene is TRBV5-4, the J gene TRBJ1-4, with a tentative D call TRBD1 (5 bases). Germline CDR1 and CDR2: SGHNT and YYREEE (reference sequence). V lost 0 bases and J lost 5, with 14 bases in between. The CDR3 runs to 16 residues. The CDR3 DNA is TGTGCCAGCAGCTTGGATGGCGGGGCGCAGAATGAAAAACTGTTTTTT. It yields the protein CASSLDGGAQNEKLFF. The complete variable domain, with remaining parts taken from reference TRBV5-4 and TRBJ1-4, reads ETGVTQSPTHLIKTRGQQVTLRCSSQSGHNTVSWYQQALGQGPQFIFQYYREEENGRGNFPPRFSGLQFPNYSSELNVNALELDDSALYLCASSLDGGAQNEKLFFGSGTQLSVL.

The chain employs TRBV7-3 and TRBJ2-1; TRBD2 matches 14 bases. The CDR3 totals 16 residues. The V gene's germline CDR1 is SGHTA and CDR2 FQGTGA. The ends lost 5 bases at V and 8 bases at J; junction bases unmatched: 8. The CDR3, as DNA: TGTGCCAGCAGCCCAAAGACTAGCGGGGGGGCATATGAGCAGTTCTTC. The encoded protein is CASSPKTSGGAYEQFF.

The V and J genes are TRBV7-2 and TRBJ2-5; D is perhaps TRBD2 (6 bases). The V end lost 4 bases, the J end lost 5 bases, and 20 bases lay between the germline ends. The CDR3 is made up of 16 amino acids. CDR1 SGHTA and CDR2 FQGNSA come from the germline V gene. CDR3 coding DNA: TGTGCCAGCAGCTCCCCCCCTAGGGAGGTAGGCGAGACCCAGTACTTC. Encoded protein: CASSSPPREVGETQYF. Variable domain in full (rest from reference TRBV7-2 and TRBJ2-5): GAGVSQSPSNKVTEKGKDVELRCDPISGHTALYWYRQSLGQGLEFLIYFQGNSAPDKSGLPSDRFSAERTGGSVSTLTIQRTQQEDSAVYLCASSSPPREVGETQYFGPGTRLLVL.

The chain joins TRBV5-1 to TRBJ1-4; D may be TRBD1 (5 bases). The CDR3 is made up of 13 amino acids. Germline loops: CDR1 SGHRS, CDR2 YFSETQ. V gave up 4 bases and J gave up 11 bases, with 15 bases separating them. The chain's CDR3 is CASSPGTLEKLFF. CDR3 nucleotide sequence: TGCGCCAGCAGCCCAGGGACCTTAGAGAAACTGTTTTTT.

This sequence joins TRBV5-1 and TRBJ2-3; 12 bases fit TRBD2. J lost 0 bases, V lost 3 bases, and 8 bases had no gene match. The CDR3 is made up of 18 amino acids. Germline-derived CDR1 and CDR2 are SGHRS and YFSETQ. For the CDR3, the DNA is TGCGCCAGCAGCTCATCCGGAACTAGCGGGAGGAGCACAGATACGCAGTATTTT. Residues: CASSSSGTSGRSTDTQYF.

The rearrangement joins TRBV6-2 or TRBV6-3 to TRBJ2-7, with 8 bases aligning to TRBD1. The CDR3 is 13 amino acids. From germline, CDR1 is MNHEY and CDR2 SVGEGT. V gave up 4 bases and J gave up 4 bases; unmatched junction bases: 3. CDR3 DNA sequence: TGTGCCAGCAGTTCCGGGACAGGATACGAGCAGTACTTC. It is translated as CASSSGTGYEQYF.

This clone was counted between two and nine times. This sequence joins TRBV3-1 (or the pseudogene TRBV3-2) and TRBJ2-1, with D perhaps given as TRBD1 or TRBD2 (5 bases each). V shed 0 bases and J shed 7 bases, with 16 bases lying between them. Germline values: CDR1 LGHDT, CDR2 YNNKEL (reference sequence). This CDR3 region has 16 residues. CDR3 region: CASSQDQGRNFNEQFF. The CDR3 DNA is TGTGCCAGCAGCCAAGACCAGGGACGGAACTTTAATGAGCAGTTCTTC.

This rearrangement joins TRBV19 to TRBJ2-7; D unclear. In germline, CDR1 is LNHDA, CDR2 SQIVND (reference sequence). This CDR3 comprises 15 residues. V dropped 1 base and J dropped 4 bases, with 14 bases sitting between them. CDR3 in amino acids: CASSIGVGPGYEQYF. As DNA, the CDR3 is TGTGCCAGTAGTATAGGCGTCGGACCTGGATACGAGCAGTACTTC.

The chain joins TRBV19 to TRBJ1-4; D is unresolved. The germline V gene encodes CDR1 LNHDA and CDR2 SQIVND (reference sequence). The CDR3 loop spans 16 amino acids. Deletions cut 1 base from V and 0 bases from J, with 9 bases between. CDR3 sequence: CASSIGSSTTNEKLFF. The CDR3 bases are TGTGCCAGTAGTATAGGATCCAGTACAACTAATGAAAAACTGTTTTTT.

V and J are TRBV19 and TRBJ2-2, with D unclear. This CDR3 has 14 residues. CDR1 is LNHDA and CDR2 is SQIVND in the germline V gene (reference sequence). The V gene lost 7 bases and the J gene lost 0 bases, with 9 bases spanning the gap. Written as DNA, the CDR3 is TGTGCCAGTACTTCCCGGCCGAACACCGGGGAGCTGTTTTTT. Translation: CASTSRPNTGELFF.

The V and J genes are TRBV5-8 and TRBJ1-6, with D unclear. Trimming left V 4 bases short and J 0 bases short, with 14 bases between. CDR3 length: 17 amino acids. Looked up from germline, CDR1 is SGHTS and CDR2 is YDEGEE. In nucleotides, the CDR3 is TGTGCCAGCAGCACTACCTTTGGGTCCTCCTATAATTCACCCCTCCACTTT. Residues: CASSTTFGSSYNSPLHF.

The chain joins TRBV3-1 (or the pseudogene TRBV3-2) to TRBJ1-1, with D possibly TRBD1 on 5 matching bases. V gave up 4 bases and J gave up 2 bases, with 8 bases separating them. This CDR3 is built from 13 residues. Per the germline V gene, CDR1 is LGHDT and CDR2 is YNNKEL (reference sequence). The CDR3 DNA reads TGTGCCAGCAGCCGGACACCAAACACTGAAGCTTTCTTT. Its protein product is CASSRTPNTEAFF.

The chain joins TRBV29-1 to TRBJ1-2, with D uncertain. CDR3 length: 13 residues. The V end lost 1 base, the J end lost 1 base, and 7 bases lay between the germline ends. Germline V gene lookup returns CDR1 SQVTM and CDR2 ANQGSEA. Here the CDR3 DNA reads TGCAGCGTTGAAGGGGGTAGTAACTATGGCTACACCTTC. Translation gives CSVEGGSNYGYTF. Based on the CDR3 plus reference TRBV29-1 and TRBJ1-2, the full variable domain is SAVISQKPSRDICQRGTSLTIQCQVDSQVTMMFWYRQQPGQSLTLIATANQGSEATYESGFVIDKFPISRPNLTFSTLTVSNMSPEDSSIYLCSVEGGSNYGYTFGSGTRLTVV.